Below, one T cell receptor (beta chain) is given with its context. This specimen belongs to a study of blood T cell repertoires in COVID-19. In assigning cohorts, the study relied on participant-reported clinical history. In germline, CDR1 is MGHRA, CDR2 YSYEKL. With 6 bases removed from V and 0 bases from J, the gap between germline ends came to 12 bases. CDR3 length equals 14 residues. Original data processing: Estimated nucleated cell counts came from reference gene primer amplification. This table comes from immunoSEQ multiplex PCR, and its TCRdb copy is limited to in-frame clones, with some not included. V, J and clone size were drawn from that table, and D and trimming were deduced from the DNA. The sample shows about 380,000 clones, 88% of them seen only once.

The receptor comes from a woman between 18 and 29 years old who had recovered from COVID-19. Material for sequencing was PBMCs or T cells enriched from blood (not recorded which). The V gene is TRBV4-1, the J gene TRBJ2-7, with D maybe TRBD1 (6 bases). CDR3 coding DNA: TGCGCCAGCAGTCAGGACAGATCCTCCTACGAGCAGTACTTC. Translation: CASSQDRSSYEQYF.